This T cell receptor (beta chain) was identified in a study of spatial heterogeneity in lung cancer. Study information: The donors comprised roughly 71 untreated early-stage non-small cell lung cancer patients.

The time point here: blood at routine non-recurrence follow-up after resection. MiXCR, run by TCRdb on the 5' RACE reads, gives a single entry per CDR3 protein. The sample yields 72,000 or so distinct CDR3 sequences, roughly 9% seen once. Looked up from germline, CDR1 is MNHEY and CDR2 is SMNVEV (reference sequence). V lost 10 bases to trimming and J lost 6 bases; unmatched junction nucleotides: 8. The CDR3 runs to 14 residues. This material consisted of PBMCs, taken at follow-up. The chain combines TRBV27 with TRBJ1-4, with TRBD1 matching 10 bases. The clonotype comes from a female donor with early-stage non-small cell lung cancer. The CDR3 nucleotides are TGTGCCAACAGCCCGGGACAGGGGTATGAAAAACTGTTTTTT. It translates to CANSPGQGYEKLFF.